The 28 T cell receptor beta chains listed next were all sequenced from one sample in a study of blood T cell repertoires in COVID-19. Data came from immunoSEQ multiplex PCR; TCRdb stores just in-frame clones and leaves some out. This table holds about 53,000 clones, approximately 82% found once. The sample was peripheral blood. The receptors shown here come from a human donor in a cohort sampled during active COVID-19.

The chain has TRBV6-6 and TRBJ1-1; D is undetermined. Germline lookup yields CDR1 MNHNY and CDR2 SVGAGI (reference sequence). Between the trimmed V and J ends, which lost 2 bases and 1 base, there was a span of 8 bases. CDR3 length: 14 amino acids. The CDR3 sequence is CASSYGEGNTEAFF. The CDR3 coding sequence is TGTGCCAGCAGTTACGGAGAGGGGAACACTGAAGCTTTCTTT.

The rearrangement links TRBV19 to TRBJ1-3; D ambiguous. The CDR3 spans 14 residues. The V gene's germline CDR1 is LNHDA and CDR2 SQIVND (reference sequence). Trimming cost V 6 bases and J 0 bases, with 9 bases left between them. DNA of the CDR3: TGTGCCAGTAGGAGGGCTAGCTCTGGAAACACCATATATTTT. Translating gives CASRRASSGNTIYF. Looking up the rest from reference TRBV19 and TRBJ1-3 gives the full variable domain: DGGITQSPKYLFRKEGQNVTLSCEQNLNHDAMYWYRQDPGQGLRLIYYSQIVNDFQKGDIAEGYSVSREKKESFPLTVTSAQKNPTAFYLCASRRASSGNTIYFGEGSWLTVV.

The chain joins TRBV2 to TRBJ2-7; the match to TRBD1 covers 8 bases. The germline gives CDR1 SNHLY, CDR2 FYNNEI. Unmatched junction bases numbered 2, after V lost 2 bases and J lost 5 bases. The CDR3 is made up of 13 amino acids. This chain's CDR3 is CASSEYRGNEQYF. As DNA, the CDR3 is TGTGCCAGCAGTGAATACAGGGGGAACGAGCAGTACTTC.

CDR3 loop: CASSDRGFHEQYF. In DNA, the CDR3 is TGCGCCAGCTCCGACAGGGGGTTCCACGAGCAGTACTTC. J is TRBJ2-7 and V is TRBV10-2; 9 nucleotides align to TRBD1. Germline V gene data show CDR1 as WSHSY and CDR2 as SAAADI. The V segment lost 8 bases and the J segment 5 bases; nucleotides outside the gene matches: 7. The CDR3 length is 13 residues.

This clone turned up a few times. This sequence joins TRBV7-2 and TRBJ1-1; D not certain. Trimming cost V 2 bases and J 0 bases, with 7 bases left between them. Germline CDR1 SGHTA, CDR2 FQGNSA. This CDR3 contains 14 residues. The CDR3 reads CASSLNRMNTEAFF. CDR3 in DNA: TGTGCCAGCAGCTTAAACAGAATGAACACTGAAGCTTTCTTT.

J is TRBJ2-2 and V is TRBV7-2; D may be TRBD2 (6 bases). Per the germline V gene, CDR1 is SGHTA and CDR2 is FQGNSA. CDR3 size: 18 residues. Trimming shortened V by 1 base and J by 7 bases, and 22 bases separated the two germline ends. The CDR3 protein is CASSLVGTGVLPGGELFF. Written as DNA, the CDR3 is TGTGCCAGCAGCTTAGTAGGGACGGGGGTACTACCCGGCGGGGAGCTGTTTTTT.

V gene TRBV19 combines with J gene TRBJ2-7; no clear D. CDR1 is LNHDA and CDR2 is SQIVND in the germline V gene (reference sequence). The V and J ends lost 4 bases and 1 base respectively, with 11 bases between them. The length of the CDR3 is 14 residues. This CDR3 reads CASSTQPSSYEQYF. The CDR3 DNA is TGTGCCAGTAGTACCCAACCGAGTTCCTACGAGCAGTACTTC.

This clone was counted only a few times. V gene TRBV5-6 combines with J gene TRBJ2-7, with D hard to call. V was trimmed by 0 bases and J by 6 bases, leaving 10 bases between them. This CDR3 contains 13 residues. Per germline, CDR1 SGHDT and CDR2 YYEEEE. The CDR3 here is CASSLEQAGEQYF. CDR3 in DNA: TGTGCCAGCAGCTTGGAGCAGGCCGGCGAGCAGTACTTC.

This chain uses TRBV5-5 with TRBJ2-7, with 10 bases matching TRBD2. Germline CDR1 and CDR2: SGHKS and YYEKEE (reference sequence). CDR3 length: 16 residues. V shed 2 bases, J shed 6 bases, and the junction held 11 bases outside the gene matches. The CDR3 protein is CASSFTTGTSASEQYF. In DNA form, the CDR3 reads TGTGCCAGCAGCTTTACTACCGGGACTAGCGCCTCCGAGCAGTACTTC.

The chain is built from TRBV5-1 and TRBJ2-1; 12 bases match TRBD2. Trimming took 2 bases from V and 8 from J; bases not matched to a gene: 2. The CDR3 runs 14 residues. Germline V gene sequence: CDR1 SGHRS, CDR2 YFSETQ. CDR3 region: CASSFGLAGHEQFF. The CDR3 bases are TGCGCCAGCAGCTTTGGACTAGCGGGACATGAGCAGTTCTTC.

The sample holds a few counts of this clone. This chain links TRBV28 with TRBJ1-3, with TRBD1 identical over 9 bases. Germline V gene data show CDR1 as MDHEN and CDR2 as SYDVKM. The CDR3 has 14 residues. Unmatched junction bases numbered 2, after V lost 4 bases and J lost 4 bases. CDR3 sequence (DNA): TGTGCCAGCAGTTCACAGGGGGCGGGAAACACCATATATTTT. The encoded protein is CASSSQGAGNTIYF. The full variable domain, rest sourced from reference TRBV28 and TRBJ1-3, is DVKVTQSSRYLVKRTGEKVFLECVQDMDHENMFWYRQDPGLGLRLIYFSYDVKMKEKGDIPEGYSVSREKKERFSLILESASTNQTSMYLCASSSQGAGNTIYFGEGSWLTVV.

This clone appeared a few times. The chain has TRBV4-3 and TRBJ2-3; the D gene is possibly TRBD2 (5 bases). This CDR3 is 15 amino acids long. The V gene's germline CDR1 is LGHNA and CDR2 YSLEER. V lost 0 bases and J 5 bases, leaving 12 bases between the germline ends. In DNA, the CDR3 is TGCGCCAGCAGCCAAGAGGGCAACCGGGGAGATACGCAGTATTTT. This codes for CASSQEGNRGDTQYF.

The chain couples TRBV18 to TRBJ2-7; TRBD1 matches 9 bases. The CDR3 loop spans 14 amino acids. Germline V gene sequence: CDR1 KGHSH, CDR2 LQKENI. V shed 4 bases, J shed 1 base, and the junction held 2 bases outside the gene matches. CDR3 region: CASSLGTGSYEQYF. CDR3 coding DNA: TGTGCCAGCTCACTCGGGACAGGGTCCTACGAGCAGTACTTC. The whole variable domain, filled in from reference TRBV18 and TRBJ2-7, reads NAGVMQNPRHLVRRRGQEARLRCSPMKGHSHVYWYRQLPEEGLKFMVYLQKENIIDESGMPKERFSAEFPKEGPSILRIQQVVRGDSAAYFCASSLGTGSYEQYFGPGTRLTVT.

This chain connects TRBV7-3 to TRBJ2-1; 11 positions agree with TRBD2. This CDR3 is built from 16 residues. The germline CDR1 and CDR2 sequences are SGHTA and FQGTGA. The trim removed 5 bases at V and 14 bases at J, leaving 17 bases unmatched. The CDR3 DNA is TGTGCCAGCAGCCCCCCGAGGACTAGCGGGCCACAAAACGAGTTCTTC. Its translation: CASSPPRTSGPQNEFF.

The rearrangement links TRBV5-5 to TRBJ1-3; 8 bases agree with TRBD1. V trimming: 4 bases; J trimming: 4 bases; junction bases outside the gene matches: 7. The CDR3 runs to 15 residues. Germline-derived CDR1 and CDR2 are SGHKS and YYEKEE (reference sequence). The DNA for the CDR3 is TGTGCCAGCAGCGGGACAGGTCTTCGCGGAAACACCATATATTTT. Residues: CASSGTGLRGNTIYF.

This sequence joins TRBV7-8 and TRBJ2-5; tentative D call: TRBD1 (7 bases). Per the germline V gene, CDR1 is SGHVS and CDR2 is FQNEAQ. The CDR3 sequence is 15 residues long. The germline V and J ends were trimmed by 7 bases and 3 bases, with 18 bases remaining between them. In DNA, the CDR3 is TGTGCCAGCACCCCAGGGGGTAGGAGGGAAGAGACCCAGTACTTC. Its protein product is CASTPGGRREETQYF. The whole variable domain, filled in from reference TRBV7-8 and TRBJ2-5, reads GAGVSQSPRYKVAKRGQDVALRCDPISGHVSLFWYQQALGQGPEFLTYFQNEAQLDKSGLPSDRFFAERPEGSVSTLKIQRTQQEDSAVYLCASTPGGRREETQYFGPGTRLLVL.

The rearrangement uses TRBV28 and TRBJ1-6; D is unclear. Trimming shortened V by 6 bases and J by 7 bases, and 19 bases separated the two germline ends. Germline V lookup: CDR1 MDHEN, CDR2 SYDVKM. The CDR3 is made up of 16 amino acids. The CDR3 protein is CASRVRVFGENSPLHF. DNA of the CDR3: TGTGCCAGCAGGGTCCGAGTCTTCGGTGAAAATTCACCCCTCCACTTT.

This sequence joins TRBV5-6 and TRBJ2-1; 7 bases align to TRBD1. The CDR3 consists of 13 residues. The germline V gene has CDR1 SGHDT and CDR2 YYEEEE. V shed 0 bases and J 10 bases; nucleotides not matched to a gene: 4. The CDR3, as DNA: TGTGCCAGCAGCTTGGAGGGGGCTGGGGAGCAGTTCTTC. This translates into CASSLEGAGEQFF. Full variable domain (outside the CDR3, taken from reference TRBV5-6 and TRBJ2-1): DAGVTQSPTHLIKTRGQQVTLRCSPKSGHDTVSWYQQALGQGPQFIFQYYEEEERQRGNFPDRFSGHQFPNYSSELNVNALLLGDSALYLCASSLEGAGEQFFGPGTRLTVL.

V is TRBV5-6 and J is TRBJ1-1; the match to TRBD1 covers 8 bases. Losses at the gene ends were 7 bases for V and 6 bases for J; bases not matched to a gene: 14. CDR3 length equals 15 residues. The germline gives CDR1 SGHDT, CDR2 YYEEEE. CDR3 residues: CASRLFGQGGAEAFF. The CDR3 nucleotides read TGTGCCAGCCGATTATTTGGACAGGGTGGGGCTGAAGCTTTCTTT.

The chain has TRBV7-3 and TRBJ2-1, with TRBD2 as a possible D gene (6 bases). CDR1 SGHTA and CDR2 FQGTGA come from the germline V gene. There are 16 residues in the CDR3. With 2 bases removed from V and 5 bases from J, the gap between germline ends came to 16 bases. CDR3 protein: CASSLQAGRLHNEQFF. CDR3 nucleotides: TGTGCCAGCAGCTTACAGGCGGGGCGGCTGCACAATGAGCAGTTCTTC. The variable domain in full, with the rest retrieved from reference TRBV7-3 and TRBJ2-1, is GAGVSQTPSNKVTEKGKYVELRCDPISGHTALYWYRQSLGQGPEFLIYFQGTGAADDSGLPNDRFFAVRPEGSVSTLKIQRTERGDSAVYLCASSLQAGRLHNEQFFGPGTRLTVL.

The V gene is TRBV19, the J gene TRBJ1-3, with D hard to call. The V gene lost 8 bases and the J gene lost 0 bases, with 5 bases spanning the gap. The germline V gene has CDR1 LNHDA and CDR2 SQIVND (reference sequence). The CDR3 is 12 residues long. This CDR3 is CASGSSGNTIYF. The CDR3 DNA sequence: TGTGCCAGTGGCAGCTCTGGAAACACCATATATTTT.

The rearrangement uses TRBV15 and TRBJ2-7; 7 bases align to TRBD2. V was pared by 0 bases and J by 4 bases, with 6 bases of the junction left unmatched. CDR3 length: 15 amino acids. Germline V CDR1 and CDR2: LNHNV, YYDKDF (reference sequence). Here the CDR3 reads CATSRDRGVPYEQYF. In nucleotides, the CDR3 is TGTGCCACCAGCAGAGATCGGGGGGTGCCTTACGAGCAGTACTTC. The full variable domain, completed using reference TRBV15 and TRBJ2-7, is DAMVIQNPRYQVTQFGKPVTLSCSQTLNHNVMYWYQQKSSQAPKLLFHYYDKDFNNEADTPDNFQSRRPNTSFCFLDIRSPGLGDTAMYLCATSRDRGVPYEQYFGPGTRLTVT.

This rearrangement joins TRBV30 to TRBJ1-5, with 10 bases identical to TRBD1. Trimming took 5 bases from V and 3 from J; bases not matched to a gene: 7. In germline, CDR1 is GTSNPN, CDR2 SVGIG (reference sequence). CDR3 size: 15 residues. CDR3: CAWGAGTGVNQPQHF. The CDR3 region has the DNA TGTGCCTGGGGTGCCGGGACAGGGGTCAATCAGCCCCAGCATTTT.

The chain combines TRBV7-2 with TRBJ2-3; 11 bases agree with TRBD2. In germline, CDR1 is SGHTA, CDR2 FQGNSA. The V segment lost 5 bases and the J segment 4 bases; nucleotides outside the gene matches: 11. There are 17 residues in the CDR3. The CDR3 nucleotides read TGTGCCAGCAGCATAGTAGCGGGAGGGACGGGGCCAGATACGCAGTATTTT. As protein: CASSIVAGGTGPDTQYF.

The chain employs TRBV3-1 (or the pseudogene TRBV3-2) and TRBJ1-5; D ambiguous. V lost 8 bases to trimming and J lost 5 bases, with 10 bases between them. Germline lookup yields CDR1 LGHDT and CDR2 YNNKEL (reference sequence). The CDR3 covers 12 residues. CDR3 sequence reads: CASRNGDQPQHF. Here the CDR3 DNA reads TGTGCCAGCCGTAACGGAGATCAGCCCCAGCATTTT.

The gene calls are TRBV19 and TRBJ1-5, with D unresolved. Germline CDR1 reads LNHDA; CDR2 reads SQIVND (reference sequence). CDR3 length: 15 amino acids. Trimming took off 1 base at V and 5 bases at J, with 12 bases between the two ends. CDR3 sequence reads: CASSIGRGNDQPQHF. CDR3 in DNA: TGTGCCAGTAGTATAGGAAGAGGGAACGATCAGCCCCAGCATTTT.

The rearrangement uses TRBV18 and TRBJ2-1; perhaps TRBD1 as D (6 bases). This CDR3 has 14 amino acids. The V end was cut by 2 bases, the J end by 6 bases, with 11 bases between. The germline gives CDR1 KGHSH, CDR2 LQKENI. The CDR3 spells CASSPTPGANEQFF. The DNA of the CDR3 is TGTGCCAGCTCACCAACCCCAGGGGCCAATGAGCAGTTCTTC. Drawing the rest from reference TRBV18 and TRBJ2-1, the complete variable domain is NAGVMQNPRHLVRRRGQEARLRCSPMKGHSHVYWYRQLPEEGLKFMVYLQKENIIDESGMPKERFSAEFPKEGPSILRIQQVVRGDSAAYFCASSPTPGANEQFFGPGTRLTVL.

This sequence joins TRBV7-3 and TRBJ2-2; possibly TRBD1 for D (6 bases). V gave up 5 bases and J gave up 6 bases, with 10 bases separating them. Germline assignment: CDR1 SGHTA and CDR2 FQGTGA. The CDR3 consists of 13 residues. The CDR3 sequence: CASSNGQSGELFF. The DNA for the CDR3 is TGTGCCAGCAGCAACGGACAGTCCGGGGAGCTGTTTTTT.